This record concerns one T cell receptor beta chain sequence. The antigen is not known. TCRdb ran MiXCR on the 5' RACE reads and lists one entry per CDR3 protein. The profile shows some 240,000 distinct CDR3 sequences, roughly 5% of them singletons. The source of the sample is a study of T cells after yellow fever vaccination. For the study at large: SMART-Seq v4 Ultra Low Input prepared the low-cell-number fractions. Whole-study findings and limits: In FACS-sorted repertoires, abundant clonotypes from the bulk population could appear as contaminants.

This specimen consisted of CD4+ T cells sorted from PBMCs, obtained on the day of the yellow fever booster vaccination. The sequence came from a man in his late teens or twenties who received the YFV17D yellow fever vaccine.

The chain's CDR3 is CASGFIPGFETQYF. The CDR3 bases are TGTGCTAGTGGTTTCATACCAGGATTCGAGACCCAGTACTTC. J is TRBJ2-5 and V is TRBV12-5; no firm D call. This CDR3 has 14 residues. V gave up 3 bases and J gave up 5 bases, with 13 bases separating them. Per germline, CDR1 LGHNT and CDR2 FRNRAP.